Listed below are T cell receptor beta chains from one sample, sequenced in a study of read filtering for tumor transcriptome and immune sequencing. TCRdb called the reads again in MiXCR, with one record for every CDR3 protein. The sample consists of about 35,000 distinct CDR3 sequences, 13% to 15% of them appearing once. Sequencing was done on a sample of a population of CD138-negative cells sorted from bone marrow. The origin of the receptors is a donor aged 40 or older with multiple myeloma. The CDR3 runs from the conserved cysteine through the conserved F or W. The D gene is left open where the match is weak. Where a row states a size, it is once, few, many or the class of an expanded clone; other rows omit it.

size: many
D: .
J: TRBJ2-7
V: TRBV5-4
DNA: TGTGCCAGCGGATTCCGGCGGGGAGAGGCCTACGAGCAGTACTTC
CDR3: CASGFRRGEAYEQYF

size: few
D: TRBD2
J: TRBJ2-3
V: TRBV11-2
DNA: TGTGCCAGCAGCTTAGGACTAGCGGGAGGGTATGCAGATACGCAGTATTTT
CDR3: CASSLGLAGGYADTQYF

size: many
D: .
J: TRBJ2-6
V: TRBV28
DNA: TGTGCCAGCAGTTTTTGGACCGTTGGGGCCAACGTCCTGACTTTC
CDR3: CASSFWTVGANVLTF

size: many
D: .
J: TRBJ2-7
V: TRBV5-1
DNA: TGCGCCAGCAGCTTGGGGGGGACAAGCCGCTACGAGCAGTACTTC
CDR3: CASSLGGTSRYEQYF

size: many
D: .
J: TRBJ1-2
V: TRBV12-3/TRBV12-4
DNA: TGTGCCAGCACCCCCCTTGTAGGGGCGCGGATCTATGGCTACACCTTC
CDR3: CASTPLVGARIYGYTF

size: many
D: TRBD2
J: TRBJ2-3
V: TRBV7-3
DNA: TGTGCCAGCAGCTTATATACTAGCGGGGGGACAGATACGCAGTATTTT
CDR3: CASSLYTSGGTDTQYF

size: many
D: .
J: TRBJ1-1
V: TRBV10-1
DNA: TGCGCCAGCAGCCAGGACACCCAGGGAACTGAAGCTTTCTTT
CDR3: CASSQDTQGTEAFF

size: many
D: .
J: TRBJ2-7
V: TRBV7-8
DNA: TGTGCCAGCAGCATAGGGGCCCGGCCGGGAGAGCAGTACTTC
CDR3: CASSIGARPGEQYF

size: medium-sized
D: TRBD2
J: TRBJ2-1
V: TRBV3-1
DNA: TGTGCCAGCAGCCGCGGGACTAGCGGGAGTTATGAGCAGTTCTTC
CDR3: CASSRGTSGSYEQFF

size: medium-sized
D: .
J: TRBJ1-5
V: TRBV5-1
DNA: TGCGCCAGCAGCTTGGCGGGGGACAATCAGCCCCAGCATTTT
CDR3: CASSLAGDNQPQHF

size: .
D: TRBD1
J: TRBJ1-1
V: TRBV29-1
DNA: TGCAGCGCCACAGGGGGCGAATCCACTGAAGCTTTCTTT
CDR3: CSATGGESTEAFF

size: many
D: .
J: TRBJ1-1
V: TRBV29-1
DNA: TGCAGCGTGACACAGGTCGAGCAACCAGCTTTCTTT
CDR3: CSVTQVEQPAFF

size: .
D: TRBD2
J: TRBJ2-3
V: TRBV5-4
DNA: TGTGCCAGCAGACCGATAGCGGGGGTTAGCACAGATACGCAGTATTTT
CDR3: CASRPIAGVSTDTQYF

size: .
D: .
J: TRBJ1-1
V: TRBV28
DNA: TGTGCCAGCAGTTTGCTGGTTGGGGACACTGAAGCTTTCTTT
CDR3: CASSLLVGDTEAFF

size: many
D: .
J: TRBJ2-5
V: TRBV3-1
DNA: TGTGCCAGCAGCCAAGATACCCCTCGCGGGGGCCAGGTGACCCAGTACTTC
CDR3: CASSQDTPRGGQVTQYF

size: many
D: .
J: TRBJ1-4
V: TRBV5-5
DNA: TGTGCCAGCAGCCCGGCTGCAACTAATGAAAAACTGTTTTTT
CDR3: CASSPAATNEKLFF

size: many
D: .
J: TRBJ2-1
V: TRBV12-3/TRBV12-4
DNA: TGTGCCAGCAATGGTGACGGGAGTGAGCAGTTCTTC
CDR3: CASNGDGSEQFF

size: many
D: .
J: TRBJ2-1
V: TRBV7-9
DNA: TGTGCCAGCAGTTTCGGGGACTCTACAATCAATGAGCAGTTCTTC
CDR3: CASSFGDSTINEQFF

size: many
D: .
J: TRBJ2-1
V: TRBV18
DNA: TGTGCCAGCTCACCAATCAGGAATGAGCAGTTCTTC
CDR3: CASSPIRNEQFF

size: medium-sized
D: .
J: TRBJ1-5
V: TRBV12-3/TRBV12-4
DNA: TGTGCCAGCAGTTTGAACATCGGGGGCGGACAGCCCCAGCATTTT
CDR3: CASSLNIGGGQPQHF

size: many
D: .
J: TRBJ2-1
V: TRBV14
DNA: TGTGCCAGCAGCCGCCGGGAAGGCTACAATGAGCAGTTCTTC
CDR3: CASSRREGYNEQFF

size: many
D: .
J: TRBJ2-1
V: TRBV6-5
DNA: TGTGCCAGCACTTTGAGAGGGGTCTCCTACAATGAGCAGTTCTTC
CDR3: CASTLRGVSYNEQFF

size: many
D: .
J: TRBJ1-4
V: TRBV5-1
DNA: TGCGCCAGCAGCTTGGAAGGGGGGGCGAGAGAAAAACTGTTTTTT
CDR3: CASSLEGGAREKLFF

size: .
D: TRBD2
J: TRBJ2-1
V: TRBV7-3
DNA: TGTGCTAGCAGCTTAGGGCCTAGCGGGATAAATGAGCAGTTCTTC
CDR3: CASSLGPSGINEQFF

size: many
D: TRBD1
J: TRBJ2-3
V: TRBV7-3
DNA: TGTGCCAGCAGCTTAGTGGGACAGCTTACAGATACGCAGTATTTT
CDR3: CASSLVGQLTDTQYF

size: .
D: .
J: TRBJ2-4
V: TRBV30
DNA: TGTGCCTGGAGTGTGGATCTAGCCAAAAACATTTTGTACTTC
CDR3: CAWSVDLAKNILYF

size: many
D: TRBD1
J: TRBJ1-4
V: TRBV7-8
DNA: TGTGCCAGCAGCTTAACACGACAGGGCAGGGAGGAAAAACTGTTTTTT
CDR3: CASSLTRQGREEKLFF

size: many
D: TRBD1
J: TRBJ2-5
V: TRBV5-1
DNA: TGCGCCAGCAGCTCGTCCGGGACAGGGGGAGAGACCCAGTACTTC
CDR3: CASSSSGTGGETQYF

size: many
D: .
J: TRBJ1-2
V: TRBV7-8
DNA: TGTGCCAGCAGCTTAACGGGGGGCTATGGCTACACCTTC
CDR3: CASSLTGGYGYTF

size: many
D: .
J: TRBJ2-2
V: TRBV10-3
DNA: TGTGCCATCAGTGATCGGGCCGCGAACACCGGGGAGCTGTTTTTT
CDR3: CAISDRAANTGELFF

size: .
D: .
J: TRBJ2-5
V: TRBV15
DNA: TGTGCCACCAGGAGTGCTCAGGGCCAAGAGGCCCAGTACTTC
CDR3: CATRSAQGQEAQYF

size: many
D: .
J: TRBJ1-5
V: TRBV19
DNA: TGTGCCAGTAGTATCCTCAGGGTCCCCCATCAGCCCCAGCATTTT
CDR3: CASSILRVPHQPQHF